The present TCR beta chain was sequenced within a study of cytotoxic CD8 clonotypes in ibrutinib-treated CLL. Across the study: On average, about 92,000 productive rearrangements and around 260,000 productive templates per sample.

Study outcomes and limitations: On treatment, the uncommon public clonotypes contracted or remained stable.

Method: immunoSEQ multiplex PCR; TCRdb's copy keeps in-frame clones and lacks some. The repertoire has 150,000 or so clones, 84% of them found once; the top ten carry about 4.3%. This clone has a single count. What it binds is not known. The TCR comes from a human donor with chronic lymphocytic leukemia. The sequencing here drew on PBMCs, taken after 24 months of ibrutinib treatment.

The CDR3 loop is CASSEAQDSYEQYF. In nucleotides, the CDR3 is TGTGCCAGCAGTGAAGCTCAGGATTCCTACGAGCAGTACTTC. The chain carries TRBV2 and TRBJ2-7, with D unclear. V was cut by 0 bases and J by 1 base, with 7 bases left in between. The CDR3 totals 14 residues. Per germline, CDR1 SNHLY and CDR2 FYNNEI.